This TCR beta chain emerged from a study of shared clonotypes between healthy human individuals. Study-wide results and caveats: Clonotypes shared by all four sorted-subset donors had higher generation probabilities than non-shared clonotypes.

Deep was the level used in running the assay. Authors' data handling: Sequence data from immunoSEQ were junction-only and lacked quality scores; consequently, filtering differed. Using immunoSEQ multiplex PCR, the repertoire was profiled, and TCRdb retains in-frame clones only, with some absent. That table supplies the V and J calls and clone size; D and trimming were determined from the DNA. The sample holds millions of clones, about 94% seen once. The length of the CDR3 is 14 residues. V trimming: 0 bases; J trimming: 6 bases; junction bases outside the gene matches: 6. In germline, CDR1 is GTSNPN, CDR2 SVGIG (reference sequence). Remarks on this clone: Its target is not known.

Terminally differentiated effector memory CD45RA+ cells were left out of the naive CD8 fraction, which was CD45RO-negative and positively selected for CCR7. Source material: naive CD8+ T cells sorted from blood. The rearrangement uses TRBV30 and TRBJ1-1; TRBD1 aligns across 8 bases. This TCR derives from a man aged 18 to 35 in good health. The CDR3 DNA sequence: TGTGCCTGGAGTGTGGAGTCGGGACAGGCTGAAGCTTTCTTT. Translated: CAWSVESGQAEAFF. The entire variable domain, with the rest obtained from reference TRBV30 and TRBJ1-1, is as follows: SQTIHQWPATLVQPVGSPLSLECTVEGTSNPNLYWYRQAAGRGLQLLFYSVGIGQISSEVPQNLSASRPQDRQFILSSKKLLLSDSGFYLCAWSVESGQAEAFFGQGTRLTVV.